The 28 T cell receptor beta chains presented below share a single source sample, sequenced in a study of blood T cells in healthy people across ages. Primed by a sample-barcoded 5' primer and a J-beta primer mix, a second PCR proceeded for about 6 to 12 cycles. TCRdb re-analysed the 5' RACE reads in MiXCR, keeping a single row per CDR3 protein. The repertoire holds about 1.4 million distinct CDR3 sequences, around 55% seen once, with 5.5% to 8% in the top ten. The specimen sequenced was blood. These receptors were collected from a man aged 18 to 30 in good health.

The chain combines TRBV21-1 with TRBJ2-7. TRBV21-1 is shown as a pseudogene. The CDR3 contains 15 residues. CDR3 residues: CASTARVAVSYEQYF. CDR3 DNA sequence: TGTGCCAGCACCGCAAGGGTGGCCGTCTCCTACGAGCAGTACTTC.

Notes on this clonotype: One end of the junction does not line up with germline, which may come from a read error. This chain's CDR3 is CASRGSGTDTQYF. As DNA, the CDR3 is TGCGCCAGCAGAGGATCCGGCACAGATACGCAGTATTTT. The rearrangement joins TRBV27 to TRBJ2-3; no reliable D call. The CDR3 length is 13 residues. CDR1 and CDR2 from the germline V gene are MNHEY and SMNVEV (reference sequence).

V is TRBV13 and J is TRBJ1-2, with D uncertain. This CDR3 contains 12 residues. Germline V gene lookup returns CDR1 PRHDT and CDR2 FYEKMQ (reference sequence). Trimming cost V 5 bases and J 8 bases, with 12 bases left between them. CDR3 nucleotides: TGTGCCAGCAGCCTTACGACATCCGGCTACACCTTC. Its protein is CASSLTTSGYTF.

The table lists this clonotype with a few counts. The rearrangement links TRBV20-1 to TRBJ2-7, with D tentatively TRBD1 (5 bases). Germline assignment: CDR1 DFQATT and CDR2 SNEGSKA (reference sequence). This CDR3 comprises 13 residues. Between the trimmed V and J ends, which lost 4 bases and 1 base, there was a span of 11 bases. The CDR3 bases are TGCAGTGCTACCTCCGACAGATCCTACGAGCAGTACTTC. Protein product: CSATSDRSYEQYF.

This chain uses TRBV4-3 with TRBJ2-7; the D gene is possibly TRBD1 (6 bases). Germline V gene data show CDR1 as LGHNA and CDR2 as YSLEER. The CDR3 sequence is 15 residues long. The V end lost 0 bases, the J end lost 7 bases, and 16 bases lay between the germline ends. The CDR3 protein is CASSQDWQGLNEQYF. The CDR3 bases are TGCGCCAGCAGCCAAGATTGGCAGGGGTTAAATGAGCAGTACTTC.

The rearrangement links TRBV19 to TRBJ2-4; TRBD1 matches at 7 bases. Germline trimming cut 8 bases from V and 8 bases from J; bases unmatched to any gene: 9. The CDR3 length is 13 residues. Germline V gene data show CDR1 as LNHDA and CDR2 as SQIVND (reference sequence). Written as DNA, the CDR3 is TGTGCCAGTCAAGACAGGGCAGGGGACATTCAGTACTTC. This translates into CASQDRAGDIQYF.

This chain connects TRBV27 to TRBJ1-2; D gene ambiguous. The V end lost 5 bases, the J end lost 0 bases, and 13 bases lay between the germline ends. The CDR3 runs 15 residues. Germline lookup yields CDR1 MNHEY and CDR2 SMNVEV (reference sequence). This CDR3 is CASSTFHGSNYGYTF. The CDR3, as DNA: TGTGCCAGCAGTACTTTCCATGGGTCTAACTATGGCTACACCTTC.

The V call is TRBV11-2, the J call TRBJ1-2, with 7 bases that match TRBD1. This CDR3 comprises 13 residues. J lost 7 bases, V lost 5 bases, and 7 bases had no gene match. Germline V gene sequence: CDR1 SGHAT, CDR2 FQNNGV. The CDR3: CASSTGTEGGYTF. The CDR3, as DNA: TGTGCCAGCAGCACAGGGACAGAGGGTGGCTACACCTTC.

J is TRBJ2-7 and V is TRBV12-3 or TRBV12-4; perhaps TRBD1 as D (6 bases). Deletions cut 4 bases from V and 0 bases from J, with 13 bases between. CDR3 length: 15 amino acids. The CDR3 region has the DNA TGTGCCAGCAGTTCAGACAGGCCGAGCTCCTACGAGCAGTACTTC. Translating it yields CASSSDRPSSYEQYF.

The J gene is TRBJ2-7, the V gene TRBV6-5; unclear D gene. Germline loops: CDR1 MNHEY, CDR2 SVGAGI. This CDR3 is 13 amino acids long. With 0 bases removed from V and 4 bases from J, the gap between germline ends came to 7 bases. Here the CDR3 DNA reads TGTGCCAGCAGTTACTCTTGGGGTTACGAGCAGTACTTC. Amino acids: CASSYSWGYEQYF.

The DNA of the CDR3 is TGTGCCAGCAGTCAGACAGGGCGATCGGAGCAGTACTTC. It codes for CASSQTGRSEQYF. The V call is TRBV28, the J call TRBJ2-4; 7 bases line up with TRBD1. The junction had 11 bases not matched to a gene; V was cut back by 5 bases and J by 13 bases. This CDR3 is built from 13 residues. Germline CDR1 reads MDHEN; CDR2 reads SYDVKM.

The genes are TRBV4-1 and TRBJ2-7, with 8 bases aligning to TRBD1. The CDR3 is 16 residues long. Germline V gene sequence: CDR1 MGHRA, CDR2 YSYEKL. V gave up 4 bases and J gave up 0 bases; unmatched junction bases: 8. Here the CDR3 DNA reads TGCGCCAGCAGCCTCCTTCCAGGGGGCTACTCCTACGAGCAGTACTTC. This gives the protein CASSLLPGGYSYEQYF.

This chain connects TRBV7-8 to TRBJ2-7, with a weak D call TRBD2 (5 bases). The CDR3 has 16 amino acids. Looked up from germline, CDR1 is SGHVS and CDR2 is FQNEAQ. The V and J ends lost 3 bases and 0 bases respectively, with 15 bases between them. CDR3 DNA sequence: TGTGCCAGCAGCTTGGGGTTCAGCGGAAGCTCCTACGAGCAGTACTTC. Residues: CASSLGFSGSSYEQYF.

This clonotype was observed a few times. The J gene is TRBJ2-3, the V gene TRBV29-1; 12 bases are shared with TRBD1. With V trimmed by 5 bases and J by 5 bases, 20 bases remained unmatched. CDR1 is SQVTM and CDR2 is ANQGSEA in the germline V gene. The CDR3 has 19 residues. DNA for the CDR3: TGCAGCGTTTTAACCCTCGGGACAGGGGGCCACGTAATTGGAGATACGCAGTATTTT. Its protein is CSVLTLGTGGHVIGDTQYF.

Remarks on this clonotype: A single base separates this from a much larger clone, so it may be a read error. CDR3 nucleotide sequence: TGTGCCTGCAGCTTAGTGGGGATTGCCTACGAGCAGTACTTC. It yields the protein CACSLVGIAYEQYF. J is TRBJ2-7 and V is TRBV7-9, with D uncertain. CDR1 SEHNR and CDR2 FQNEAQ come from the germline V gene (reference sequence). This CDR3 has 14 residues.

This sequence joins TRBV4-3 and TRBJ1-4; D call uncertain. There are 17 residues in the CDR3. The germline V gene encodes CDR1 LGHNA and CDR2 YSLEER. V was shortened by 2 bases and J by 0 bases, with 13 bases between the two germline ends. The CDR3 region has the DNA TGCGCCAGCAGCCAACTACTAACGGGCACAACTAATGAAAAACTGTTTTTT. Protein product: CASSQLLTGTTNEKLFF.

The chain uses TRBV21-1 and TRBJ1-4; the table's TRBD1 call for D was not verified on the DNA. TRBV21-1 is labeled a pseudogene. This CDR3 has 16 residues. The CDR3: CASSKQTASGQEKLFF. Here the CDR3 DNA reads TGTGCCAGCAGCAAACAAACGGCATCCGGGCAAGAAAAACTGTTTTTT.

This rearrangement joins TRBV5-8 to TRBJ2-1; no reliable D call. The V end was cut by 6 bases, the J end by 0 bases, with 10 bases between. Germline CDR1 is SGHTS and CDR2 is YDEGEE. This CDR3 is 14 amino acids long. This CDR3 is CASKDSLSYNEQFF. The CDR3 nucleotides are TGTGCCAGCAAAGACTCCCTCTCCTACAATGAGCAGTTCTTC.

For the CDR3, the DNA is TGCAGTGCCACGAGCTCCTACAATGAGCAGTTCTTC. Translating gives CSATSSYNEQFF. The gene calls are TRBV20-1 and TRBJ2-1; D gene ambiguous. The germline V gene has CDR1 DFQATT and CDR2 SNEGSKA (reference sequence). Trimming took off 6 bases at V and 0 bases at J, with 6 bases between the two ends. CDR3 size: 12 residues.

The CDR3, as DNA: TGTGCCAGCAGTTTACCAGGGGGCAGGGGAACCCAGTACTTC. This encodes CASSLPGGRGTQYF. V gene TRBV12-3 or TRBV12-4 combines with J gene TRBJ2-5; 8 bases are a match to TRBD1. The CDR3 spans 14 residues. Germline trimming cut 2 bases from V and 8 bases from J; bases unmatched to any gene: 7.

This rearrangement joins TRBV28 to TRBJ1-5, with D unresolved. This CDR3 contains 16 residues. Per the germline V gene, CDR1 is MDHEN and CDR2 is SYDVKM. With 5 bases removed from V and 2 bases from J, the gap between germline ends came to 16 bases. As DNA, the CDR3 is TGTGCCAGCAGTCTGCCCGGATCATCCGGCAATCAGCCCCAGCATTTT. Residues: CASSLPGSSGNQPQHF.

The chain carries TRBV12-3 or TRBV12-4 and TRBJ1-3; D remains unclear. The CDR3 runs 11 residues. Trimming removed 1 base at V and 6 bases at J, with 1 base between. Here the CDR3 reads CASSLENTIYF. CDR3 sequence (DNA): TGTGCCAGCAGTTTAGAAAACACCATATATTTT.

This clonotype was seen a single time. This chain joins TRBV27 and TRBJ2-7; D is perhaps TRBD1 (8 bases). The V gene's germline CDR1 is MNHEY and CDR2 SMNVEV (reference sequence). Trimming took off 5 bases at V and 2 bases at J, with 16 bases between the two ends. The CDR3 contains 15 residues. The CDR3 DNA reads TGTGCCAGCAGTCCCCACAGGGGGAGGGCCTACGAGCAGTACTTC. Translating it yields CASSPHRGRAYEQYF.

This sequence joins TRBV29-1 and TRBJ2-5, with 10 bases fitting TRBD2. V shed 3 bases, J shed 2 bases, and the junction held 6 bases outside the gene matches. Germline lookup yields CDR1 SQVTM and CDR2 ANQGSEA. The CDR3 length is 15 residues. The CDR3 loop is CSVEPLAGEQETQYF. The CDR3 region has the DNA TGCAGCGTTGAGCCGCTAGCGGGGGAGCAAGAGACCCAGTACTTC.

This clonotype was seen only a few times. J is TRBJ2-7 and V is TRBV12-5, with 11 positions matching TRBD2. Germline V gene data show CDR1 as LGHNT and CDR2 as FRNRAP. Trimming at V came to 7 bases and at J to 2 bases, leaving 7 bases not matched to a gene. This CDR3 contains 15 residues. CDR3 sequence: CASAPGTSGTYEQYF. DNA of the CDR3: TGTGCTAGTGCCCCCGGGACTAGCGGAACCTACGAGCAGTACTTC.

The chain joins TRBV20-1 to TRBJ2-1, with 13 bases matching TRBD2. V shed 3 bases and J 0 bases; nucleotides not matched to a gene: 5. The germline V gene has CDR1 DFQATT and CDR2 SNEGSKA (reference sequence). The CDR3 covers 17 residues. CDR3 in amino acids: CSASGLAGVVSYNEQFF. For the CDR3, the DNA is TGCAGTGCTAGTGGACTAGCGGGGGTTGTCTCCTACAATGAGCAGTTCTTC.

This clonotype appeared a single time. The DNA of the CDR3 is TGTGCCAGCAGTTTACACCCTCCCGGGCCTAGCAATCAGCCCCAGCATTTT. Translating gives CASSLHPPGPSNQPQHF. V and J are TRBV28 and TRBJ1-5; D gene unclear. In germline, CDR1 is MDHEN, CDR2 SYDVKM. The length of the CDR3 is 17 residues. V lost 2 bases and J 0 bases, leaving 14 bases between the germline ends.

This chain links TRBV28 with TRBJ2-2, with D possibly being TRBD2 (6 bases). V was trimmed by 8 bases and J by 7 bases, leaving 20 bases between them. The CDR3 covers 15 residues. CDR1 and CDR2 from the germline V gene are MDHEN and SYDVKM. The CDR3 DNA follows: TGTGCCAGCGCATATCGAGGAAGGACTATCGGGGAGCTGTTTTTT. Protein sequence: CASAYRGRTIGELFF.